This is a list of T cell receptor beta chains from one sample in a study of T cell responses to AZD1222 COVID-19 vaccine. Clones were sequenced by immunoSEQ multiplex PCR, and TCRdb holds only the in-frame ones, with some missing. The profile shows 75,000 to 100,000 clones, around 90% of them singletons. Sequencing was performed on peripheral blood, taken on day 0 of MenACWY control vaccination. The receptors originated from an adult in good health. Each CDR3 is given with its conserved first and last residue. The D gene is left open where the match is weak. The size of a clone is reported for some rows only, either as once, few or many, or as a class for expanded clones.

TGTGCCAGCAGCCCATACGGGACAGGGTTTAACTATGGCTACACCTTC	CASSPYGTGFNYGYTF	TRBD1	TRBV7-9	TRBJ1-2	NA
TGTGCCAGCAGCTCCCAGGGATGGGGGGAGCAGTACTTC	CASSSQGWGEQYF	NA	TRBV7-2	TRBJ2-7	NA
TGTGCCAGCAGTTTAGTCTTGAGCAGACACCTCCCCATCTACACCTTC	CASSLVLSRHLPIYTF	NA	TRBV28	TRBJ1-2	NA
TGCGCCAGCAGCTTGAGTGGGATAGCTAATGAAAAACTGTTTTTT	CASSLSGIANEKLFF	NA	TRBV5-1	TRBJ1-4	NA
TGTGCCAGCACCCAAGACAGGGGGCAGGCAGATGAGCAGTTCTTC	CASTQDRGQADEQFF	TRBD1	TRBV6-5	TRBJ2-1	few
TGTGCCACCAGCGGAGGGCCAAACCGGGCCACCATATATTTT	CATSGGPNRATIYF	NA	TRBV15	TRBJ1-3	NA
TGTGCCTTCGGACCCGGGGACACTGAAGCTTTCTTT	CAFGPGDTEAFF	NA	TRBV30	TRBJ1-1	NA
TGTGCCAGCAGCTTGGCCACGGAGTCCAAAAACATTCAGTACTTC	CASSLATESKNIQYF	NA	TRBV5-4	TRBJ2-4	NA
TGTGCCAGCAGTTACTCGGGAGGATTCAACTATGGCTACACCTTC	CASSYSGGFNYGYTF	NA	TRBV6-5	TRBJ1-2	NA
TGTGCCAGCAGTCCCCGGGGCAGAAAGGATTCCTCTGAAGCTTTCTTT	CASSPRGRKDSSEAFF	NA	TRBV28	TRBJ1-1	NA
TGTGCCAGCAGCTTAGGCACAAGGGACAGGGGCTATGGCTACACCTTC	CASSLGTRDRGYGYTF	TRBD1	TRBV7-2	TRBJ1-2	NA
TGTGCCAGCAGCCAAGAGATGGGGGGTTCCGGCGGCGGCTACACCTTC	CASSQEMGGSGGGYTF	NA	TRBV14	TRBJ1-2	NA
TGCGCCAGCAGCTTAAGGACAGATCAAGAGACCCAGTACTTC	CASSLRTDQETQYF	NA	TRBV5-1	TRBJ2-5	NA
TGTGCCAGCAGCTTGGTTCGGCAGGGGGCTTTTATCTTT	CASSLVRQGAFIF	TRBD1	TRBV5-4	TRBJ1-1	NA
TGCGCCAGCAGCCCCAGCACAGATACGCAGTATTTT	CASSPSTDTQYF	NA	TRBV5-1	TRBJ2-3	NA
TGTGCCAGCAGTCCGGGACGAATCCTGGGAGTGGGGAACACTGAAGCTTTCTTT	CASSPGRILGVGNTEAFF	NA	TRBV2	TRBJ1-1	NA
TGTGCCTCGGGCAGGACGGGAATTTCACCCCTCCACTTT	CASGRTGISPLHF	NA	TRBV7-3	TRBJ1-6	NA
TGTGCCAGCGCAGGCGAGGGCACAGATACGCAGTATTTT	CASAGEGTDTQYF	NA	TRBV2	TRBJ2-3	once
TGTGCCAGCAGCTTAGACACCGGGGCCAACGTCCTGACTTTC	CASSLDTGANVLTF	NA	TRBV7-3	TRBJ2-6	NA
TGTGCCAGCAGCCGCACAGGGGGGTCTGGGGCCAACGTCCTGACTTTC	CASSRTGGSGANVLTF	TRBD1	TRBV5-6	TRBJ2-6	NA
TGTGCCAGCAGTCCTCCCCTTGGGACAGGGGGCGGCTACACCTTC	CASSPPLGTGGGYTF	TRBD1	TRBV28	TRBJ1-2	NA
TGTGCCAGCAGTGACCTCTATGGCTACACCTTC	CASSDLYGYTF	NA	TRBV6-1	TRBJ1-2	few
TGTGCCAGCAGACAGGGGACGTCAGATGGCTACACCTTC	CASRQGTSDGYTF	TRBD1	TRBV6-5	TRBJ1-2	NA
TGTGCCAGCAGCCAAGATCATTTGATTTCGGGGGATACGCAGTATTTT	CASSQDHLISGDTQYF	NA	TRBV3-1/TRBV3-2	TRBJ2-3	NA
TGTGCCAGCAGCCGCGGGGAAAACTATGGCTACACCTTC	CASSRGENYGYTF	NA	TRBV9	TRBJ1-2	NA
TGTGCCAGCAGCCAAGAAATAGCGGGGAGCACGGAGACCCAGTACTTC	CASSQEIAGSTETQYF	TRBD2	TRBV3-1/TRBV3-2	TRBJ2-5	NA
TGCAGTGCTAGAGTGGGGAATGAGCAGTTCTTC	CSARVGNEQFF	NA	TRBV20-1	TRBJ2-1	NA
TGTGCCAGCAGCTTGTACAGGCGCTCTGGAAACACCATATATTTT	CASSLYRRSGNTIYF	NA	TRBV5-6	TRBJ1-3	NA
TGTGCCACCAGTGATCCCGGGCGTTATGGAAACACCATATATTTT	CATSDPGRYGNTIYF	NA	TRBV24-1	TRBJ1-3	NA
TGTGCCAGCAGTTACAGTGACAGTGAAGCTTTCTTT	CASSYSDSEAFF	NA	TRBV6-6	TRBJ1-1	NA
TGTGCCAGCGGAGGACAGGGATTTACTGAAGCTTTCTTT	CASGGQGFTEAFF	TRBD1	TRBV2	TRBJ1-1	NA
TGTGCCAGCAGTTCGGTTACACAGGGGATCGGTGAAAAACTGTTTTTT	CASSSVTQGIGEKLFF	TRBD1	TRBV28	TRBJ1-4	NA
TGTGCCAGCAGAAGAATGACCGACAGCTCCTACGAGCAGTACTTC	CASRRMTDSSYEQYF	NA	TRBV2	TRBJ2-7	NA
TGTGCCACCAGCAGAGAGGCCTCCTACGAGCAGTACTTC	CATSREASYEQYF	NA	TRBV15	TRBJ2-7	NA
TGTGCCAGCAGTTCTGGGGGGCCCTATGGCTACACCTTC	CASSSGGPYGYTF	NA	TRBV6-6	TRBJ1-2	few
TGTGCCAGCAGGGGCCTCTTGGAGCAGTACTTC	CASRGLLEQYF	NA	TRBV28	TRBJ2-7	NA
TGTGCCTGGAGTGGCGTAGGGAGGAATCAGCCCCAGCATTTT	CAWSGVGRNQPQHF	NA	TRBV30	TRBJ1-5	NA
TGTGCCAGCTCACCACGGGACAGCTCCTTGAACACTGAAGCTTTCTTT	CASSPRDSSLNTEAFF	TRBD1	TRBV18	TRBJ1-1	NA
TGTGCCAGTAGTACCGGGACTAGCGACTACAATGAGCAGTTCTTC	CASSTGTSDYNEQFF	TRBD2	TRBV19	TRBJ2-1	NA
TGTGCCATCAGTGAAGCGGTACCCGGCTACACCTTC	CAISEAVPGYTF	NA	TRBV10-3	TRBJ1-2	NA
TGTGCCAGCAGTGGAGGGTCCGGTGGCTACACCTTC	CASSGGSGGYTF	NA	TRBV6-4	TRBJ1-2	NA
TGTGCCAGCAGTATGACAGGGTTGAGCTATGGCTACACCTTC	CASSMTGLSYGYTF	TRBD1	TRBV28	TRBJ1-2	NA
TGTGCCAGCAGCTTGACGTTGGGGGAAGCTTTCTTT	CASSLTLGEAFF	NA	TRBV7-2	TRBJ1-1	NA
TGTGCCAGCAGCTTGGCCGGGGTTGTGAACACCGGGGAGCTGTTTTTT	CASSLAGVVNTGELFF	NA	TRBV5-4	TRBJ2-2	once
TGTGCCAGCAGCCATTCAATTAGGGGCCGCGACACTGAAGCTTTCTTT	CASSHSIRGRDTEAFF	NA	TRBV7-8	TRBJ1-1	NA
TGTGCCAGTAGTATCTCCGGACTAGCGTGGAACACCGGGGAGCTGTTTTTT	CASSISGLAWNTGELFF	TRBD2	TRBV19	TRBJ2-2	NA
TGCAGCGTTGGCGGGGCGGGGGCCCAGTTTGAGCAGTACTTC	CSVGGAGAQFEQYF	NA	TRBV29-1	TRBJ2-7	NA
TGTGCCAGCAGCCGCAGGGGTTACACTGAAGCTTTCTTT	CASSRRGYTEAFF	NA	TRBV7-8	TRBJ1-1	NA